One and the same sample provided the 20 T cell receptor beta chains below, sequenced in a study of cytotoxic CD8 clonotypes in ibrutinib-treated CLL. Produced via immunoSEQ multiplex PCR; TCRdb's table is partial and in-frame only. The sample holds 110,000 to 150,000 clones; about 80% are singletons and the top ten take approximately 5.1%. This specimen consisted of PBMCs, obtained after 24 months of ibrutinib treatment. Source of these receptors: a human donor with chronic lymphocytic leukemia.

This clone has a handful of counts. V usage is TRBV27 and J usage is TRBJ2-7; tentative D call: TRBD1 (6 bases). The V end lost 2 bases, the J end lost 6 bases, and 8 bases lay between the germline ends. This CDR3 comprises 12 residues. Germline-derived CDR1 and CDR2 are MNHEY and SMNVEV (reference sequence). CDR3 region: CASSLSRGEQYF. The CDR3 DNA follows: TGTGCCAGCAGTTTAAGCAGGGGCGAGCAGTACTTC.

The chain employs TRBV29-1 and TRBJ2-7; D gene unclear. CDR3 length: 15 residues. Trimming left V 7 bases short and J 0 bases short, with 19 bases between. Germline V gene lookup returns CDR1 SQVTM and CDR2 ANQGSEA. CDR3 coding DNA: TGCAGCGCTCTAGGCGACGGCTCGAGCTCCTACGAGCAGTACTTC. It is translated as CSALGDGSSSYEQYF.

The chain carries TRBV19 and TRBJ1-4; D is unclear. This CDR3 spans 14 amino acids. CDR1 and CDR2 from the germline V gene are LNHDA and SQIVND (reference sequence). Trimming shortened V by 7 bases and J by 0 bases, and 9 bases separated the two germline ends. The CDR3 DNA follows: TGTGCCAGTACCCCGCAGACAACTAATGAAAAACTGTTTTTT. Encoded protein: CASTPQTTNEKLFF.

The rearrangement uses TRBV7-3 and TRBJ1-1; D gene unclear. Germline V gene lookup returns CDR1 SGHTA and CDR2 FQGTGA. V was clipped by 2 bases and J by 5 bases, with 9 bases between them. The CDR3 covers 13 residues. CDR3 in amino acids: CASSLYGRTEAFF. In DNA, the CDR3 is TGTGCCAGCAGCTTATACGGGAGGACTGAAGCTTTCTTT.

This clone showed up many times. This chain links TRBV7-2 with TRBJ2-1; possibly TRBD2 for D (5 bases). CDR3 length equals 14 residues. The germline gives CDR1 SGHTA, CDR2 FQGNSA. Trimming took 5 bases from V and 10 from J, leaving 18 bases between them. The CDR3 loop reads CASSPPRLAQEQFF. The CDR3 DNA reads TGTGCCAGCAGCCCCCCCCGGCTAGCCCAGGAGCAGTTCTTC.

This clone was detected only once. The chain is built from TRBV4-3 and TRBJ1-5, with D perhaps TRBD1 (6 bases). There are 16 residues in the CDR3. Per germline, CDR1 LGHNA and CDR2 YSLEER. V was trimmed by 0 bases and J by 5 bases, leaving 14 bases between them. This chain's CDR3 is CASSQDSGADYQPQHF. The DNA of the CDR3 is TGCGCCAGCAGCCAAGATTCAGGGGCAGACTATCAGCCCCAGCATTTT.

This clone was seen more than once but under ten times. The chain uses TRBV11-1 and TRBJ2-3, with D possibly being TRBD1 (6 bases). This CDR3 is built from 15 residues. Germline-derived CDR1 and CDR2 are SGHAT and FQDESV (reference sequence). Trimming took off 1 base at V and 2 bases at J, with 10 bases between the two ends. The CDR3 region has the DNA TGTGCCAGCAGCTTAGGGCAGGGGCCCACAGATACGCAGTATTTT. As protein: CASSLGQGPTDTQYF.

J is TRBJ2-7 and V is TRBV18; no definite D call. The CDR3 has 11 amino acids. Germline lookup yields CDR1 KGHSH and CDR2 LQKENI. Trimming took 6 bases from V and 3 from J, leaving 6 bases between them. Here the CDR3 DNA reads TGTGCCAGCTCTACCAACTACGAGCAGTACTTC. Translation: CASSTNYEQYF. Together with reference TRBV18 and TRBJ2-7, the CDR3 gives the full variable domain: NAGVMQNPRHLVRRRGQEARLRCSPMKGHSHVYWYRQLPEEGLKFMVYLQKENIIDESGMPKERFSAEFPKEGPSILRIQQVVRGDSAAYFCASSTNYEQYFGPGTRLTVT.

The CDR3 loop reads CASSSGGTPQETQYF. CDR3 DNA: TGCGCCAGCAGCTCCGGGGGGACCCCTCAAGAGACCCAGTACTTC. The chain employs TRBV5-1 and TRBJ2-5, with 7 bases aligning to TRBD2. There are 15 residues in the CDR3. Germline V gene sequence: CDR1 SGHRS, CDR2 YFSETQ. V was clipped by 3 bases and J by 2 bases; unmatched bases: 7.

V usage is TRBV15 and J usage is TRBJ2-7; D not resolved. Deletions cut 0 bases from V and 3 bases from J, with 12 bases between. Germline V gene data show CDR1 as LNHNV and CDR2 as YYDKDF (reference sequence). The CDR3 consists of 15 residues. The CDR3 nucleotides are TGTGCCACCAGCAGAGATCGAGGCAACTACTACGAGCAGTACTTC. This encodes CATSRDRGNYYEQYF.

The sample holds a few counts of this clone. This sequence joins TRBV5-1 and TRBJ1-1; a possible D gene is TRBD1 (6 bases). From germline, CDR1 is SGHRS and CDR2 YFSETQ. CDR3 size: 15 residues. Between the trimmed V and J ends, which lost 0 bases and 3 bases, there was a span of 12 bases. The DNA for the CDR3 is TGCGCCAGCAGCTTGGTGGGGGCGAGGGACACTGAAGCTTTCTTT. This encodes CASSLVGARDTEAFF.

As for this clone: A much larger clone is a single base away; this may be a read error. V is TRBV7-8 and J is TRBJ2-5; D is undetermined. The CDR3 totals 11 residues. The V gene lost 5 bases and the J gene lost 4 bases, with 5 bases spanning the gap. In germline, CDR1 is SGHVS, CDR2 FQNEAQ. As DNA, the CDR3 is TGTGCCAGCAGCCCCCGAGAGACCCAGTACTTC. As protein: CASSPRETQYF.

The chain has TRBV5-1 and TRBJ2-1, with D possibly called TRBD1 or TRBD2 (5 bases each). V was shortened by 0 bases and J by 6 bases, with 13 bases between the two germline ends. Germline CDR1 is SGHRS and CDR2 is YFSETQ. CDR3 length: 15 amino acids. The CDR3 DNA follows: TGCGCCAGCAGCTTGGAGAGGGGAGTAGGCAATGAGCAGTTCTTC. Translating it yields CASSLERGVGNEQFF.

This clone was counted many times. The chain employs TRBV14 and TRBJ1-1; 10 nucleotides line up with TRBD1. The CDR3 has 15 amino acids. The ends lost 1 base at V and 3 bases at J; junction bases unmatched: 2. Germline V gene data show CDR1 as SGHDN and CDR2 as FVKESK. CDR3 region: CASSQVTGGHTEAFF. The CDR3 region has the DNA TGTGCCAGCAGCCAAGTGACAGGGGGCCACACTGAAGCTTTCTTT.

V usage is TRBV5-4 and J usage is TRBJ1-6; a possible D gene is TRBD1 (5 bases). Trimming left V 0 bases short and J 6 bases short, with 13 bases between. This CDR3 is 16 amino acids long. The germline gives CDR1 SGHNT, CDR2 YYREEE (reference sequence). The CDR3 sequence: CASSLEAAGSNSPLHF. Written as DNA, the CDR3 is TGTGCCAGCAGCTTGGAGGCGGCAGGGAGTAATTCACCCCTCCACTTT.

The chain has TRBV6-1 and TRBJ1-5; D ambiguous. V lost 0 bases and J 3 bases, leaving 12 bases between the germline ends. There are 16 residues in the CDR3. Germline V gives CDR1 MNHNS, CDR2 SASEGT. CDR3 sequence: CASSEAPAMNNQPQHF. The CDR3, as DNA: TGTGCCAGCAGTGAAGCACCGGCGATGAACAATCAGCCCCAGCATTTT.

This clone occurred a few times. This sample also contains other DNA sequences that code for the same CDR3. The chain is built from TRBV18 and TRBJ1-5; D is undetermined. The CDR3 covers 13 residues. V was shortened by 2 bases and J by 6 bases, with 8 bases between the two germline ends. The germline CDR1 and CDR2 sequences are KGHSH and LQKENI. The CDR3 here is CASSPGVGQPQHF. In DNA, the CDR3 is TGTGCCAGCTCACCAGGGGTCGGTCAGCCCCAGCATTTT.

The chain links TRBV5-5 to TRBJ1-5, with 8 bases lining up with TRBD1. Unmatched junction bases numbered 1, after V lost 3 bases and J lost 5 bases. The germline gives CDR1 SGHKS, CDR2 YYEKEE (reference sequence). This CDR3 contains 13 residues. The CDR3 nucleotides read TGTGCCAGCAGCTCACAGGGGGATCAGCCCCAGCATTTT. It yields the protein CASSSQGDQPQHF.

The CDR3 sequence is CASSPQRSAEQYF. In DNA, the CDR3 is TGTGCCAGCAGTCCCCAACGGTCCGCGGAGCAGTACTTC. The chain carries TRBV6-5 and TRBJ2-7, with unresolved D. The germline V and J ends were trimmed by 5 bases and 7 bases, with 15 bases remaining between them. Germline V gene sequence: CDR1 MNHEY, CDR2 SVGAGI. The CDR3 is made up of 13 amino acids.

This rearrangement joins TRBV11-2 to TRBJ2-3, with TRBD1 matching over 7 bases. The CDR3 has 15 amino acids. The V segment lost 1 base and the J segment 1 base; nucleotides outside the gene matches: 2. In germline, CDR1 is SGHAT, CDR2 FQNNGV. This CDR3 is CASSLGQGGTDTQYF. The CDR3 DNA follows: TGTGCCAGCAGCTTAGGCCAGGGGGGCACAGATACGCAGTATTTT. The full variable domain, rest sourced from reference TRBV11-2 and TRBJ2-3, is EAGVAQSPRYKIIEKRQSVAFWCNPISGHATLYWYQQILGQGPKLLIQFQNNGVVDDSQLPKDRFSAERLKGVDSTLKIQPAKLEDSAVYLCASSLGQGGTDTQYFGPGTRLTVL.